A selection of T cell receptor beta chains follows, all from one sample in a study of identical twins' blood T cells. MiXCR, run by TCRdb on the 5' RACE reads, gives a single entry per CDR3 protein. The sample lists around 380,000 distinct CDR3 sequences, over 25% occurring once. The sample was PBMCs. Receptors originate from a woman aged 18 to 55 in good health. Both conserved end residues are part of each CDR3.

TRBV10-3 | CAISRREQDEQFF
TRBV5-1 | CASSVTGGAGTEAFF
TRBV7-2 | CASSHPTGKQYF
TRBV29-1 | CSVSGTGSNQPQHF
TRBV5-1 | CASSFGRGKTGELFF
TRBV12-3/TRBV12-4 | CASSLGLPHEQFF
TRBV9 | CASSLTPGSLGNTIYF
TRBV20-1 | CSAGDGDQPQHF
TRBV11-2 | CASSPDGVYSYEQYF
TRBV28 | CASSPNFYEQYF
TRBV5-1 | CASSDYRGSADTQYF
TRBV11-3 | CAGSSMTSTYEQYF
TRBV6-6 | CASSYRNPYRGLRETQYF
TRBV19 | CASSIVSSGKNEQFF
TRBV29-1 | CSVIGQGGTEAFF
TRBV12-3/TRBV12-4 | CASTLVGDNEQFF
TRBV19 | CASSITRTDGYTF
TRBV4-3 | CASSQARSNTEAFF
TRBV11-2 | CASVLGLSYEQYF
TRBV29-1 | CSVEPGQVTDTQYF
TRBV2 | CATVGGPNYGYAF
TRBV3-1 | CASSRKGQKSNNSPLHF
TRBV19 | CASSGHNRNTGELFF
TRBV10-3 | CAISSRDGEETQYF
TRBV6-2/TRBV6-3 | CAARDRVVGELFF
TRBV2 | CASALGPNPDTQYF
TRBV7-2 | CASSLGGGDEKLFF
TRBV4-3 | CASSEGPATNEKLFF
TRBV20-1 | CSATRERVNGYTF
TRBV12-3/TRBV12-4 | CASSFPGNTIYF
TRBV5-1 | CASSLWTSGSDEQFF
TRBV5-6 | CASSLEFPMNQGGGYTF
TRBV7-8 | CASSLGQPTNYGCTF
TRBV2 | CASQKEGNNQPQHF
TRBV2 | CASSLTPTDGGYTF
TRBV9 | CASSVTSGGSFSSYNEQFF
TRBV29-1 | CSGGQGKNYGYTF
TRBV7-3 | CASSYDNRNEAFF
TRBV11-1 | CASSTFSGQNTEAFF
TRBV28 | CASSWGTKCLF